These T cell receptor beta chains were read from a single sample in a study of cytomegalovirus exposure and HLA in healthy donors. Data came from immunoSEQ multiplex PCR; TCRdb stores just in-frame clones and leaves some out. The table records some 150,000 clones, approximately 84% of them present only once. Sample: PBMCs. The source is a woman aged 40 to 49 in good health and CMV-seronegative. Both conserved end residues are part of each CDR3. A D gene is named only where the DNA matches it firmly. The size entry is marked missing in some rows and otherwise reads once, few, many or a size class.

TRBJ2-7 TRBV5-8 TRBD1 NA TGTGCCAGCAGCGCTTCCGGGACAGCGGCCTACGAGCAGTACTTC CASSASGTAAYEQYF
TRBJ2-2 TRBV9 NA NA TGTGCCAGCAGCGTATTAGGGGGGGCCGGGGAGCTGTTTTTT CASSVLGGAGELFF
TRBJ1-2 TRBV6-5 TRBD1 NA TGTGCCAGCAGTTGGCAGGGGGCGCCTGATGGCTACACCTTC CASSWQGAPDGYTF
TRBJ2-1 TRBV7-3 TRBD1 NA TGTGCCAGCAGCTTCCCCGGGACAGGGTTCGATGAGCAGTTCTTC CASSFPGTGFDEQFF
TRBJ1-2 TRBV9 NA NA TGTGCCAGCAGCCCAGGCTACACCTTC CASSPGYTF
TRBJ2-7 TRBV28 TRBD1 NA TGTGCCAGCAGTGCCCCGGGGACAGAAAGATACGAGCAGTACTTC CASSAPGTERYEQYF
TRBJ1-6 TRBV27 NA once TGTGCCAGCAGGACAGTAAATAATTCACCCCTCCACTTT CASRTVNNSPLHF
TRBJ1-5 TRBV4-3 NA NA TGCGCCAGCAGCCAAGTTAGTGGGCAGGGCGATCAGCCCCAGCATTTT CASSQVSGQGDQPQHF
TRBJ2-7 TRBV28 TRBD2 NA TGTGCCAGCAGCTACGGACTAGCGGGAGGTTCATTTTACGAGCAGTACTTC CASSYGLAGGSFYEQYF
TRBJ2-3 TRBV28 TRBD2 NA TGTGCCAGCAGTTTAGGACTAGCGGGGGGAAAGACACTTTATACGCAGTATTTT CASSLGLAGGKTLYTQYF
TRBJ1-6 TRBV5-6 NA NA TGTGCCAGCAGCTTCGTCCAGGGGCTTTCACCCCTCCACTTT CASSFVQGLSPLHF
TRBJ2-3 TRBV5-1 TRBD2 once TGCGCCAGCACCCTAGCGGGATTCACAGATACGCAGTATTTT CASTLAGFTDTQYF
TRBJ2-5 TRBV6-5 TRBD1 NA TGTGCCAGCAGTTATGGGGATGGGACAGTACAAGAGACCCAGTACTTC CASSYGDGTVQETQYF
TRBJ1-2 TRBV7-2 TRBD1 NA TGTGCCAGCAGCTTAGGTCCGGGACAGCCGAACTATGGCTACACCTTC CASSLGPGQPNYGYTF
TRBJ2-3 TRBV4-2 TRBD1 NA TGTGCCAGCAAGGACAGGGCAGACACAGATACGCAGTATTTT CASKDRADTDTQYF
TRBJ1-5 TRBV28 NA NA TGTGCCGGGGGGGCGAGGCAGCCCCAGCATTTT CAGGARQPQHF
TRBJ2-1 TRBV19 TRBD2 NA TGTGCCAGTGGATCGGGGCTAGCGGGAGGGAGTGAGCAGTTCTTC CASGSGLAGGSEQFF